Below, 18 T cell receptor beta chains from the same sample are listed, as sequenced in a study of shared clonotypes between healthy human individuals. The table came from immunoSEQ multiplex PCR; TCRdb's copy has only in-frame clones and leaves some out. The sample has about 680,000 clones; less than 80% are singletons. Sequencing used memory CD4+ T cells sorted from blood. Subset: CD45RA-negative fraction. Receptor source: a woman in her twenties or thirties in good health.

This clone was picked up a small number of times. The chain combines TRBV27 with TRBJ2-2; 10 bases match TRBD1. Germline values: CDR1 MNHEY, CDR2 SMNVEV (reference sequence). The CDR3 has 16 amino acids. V gave up 3 bases and J gave up 7 bases; unmatched junction bases: 8. CDR3 sequence (DNA): TGTGCCAGCAGTTTCCAGGGACAGGGGTTGGTCGGGGAGCTGTTTTTT. Translated, it gives CASSFQGQGLVGELFF.

The chain links TRBV5-5 to TRBJ2-7, with unresolved D. V gave up 2 bases and J gave up 5 bases, with 11 bases separating them. This CDR3 spans 13 amino acids. Germline values: CDR1 SGHKS, CDR2 YYEKEE (reference sequence). CDR3 residues: CASSFGSLNEQYF. The CDR3 DNA reads as TGTGCCAGCAGCTTCGGGTCGCTCAACGAGCAGTACTTC.

In this sample, this clone turned up once. The chain links TRBV4-2 to TRBJ2-7; TRBD2 matches 8 bases. The CDR3 loop spans 15 amino acids. Trimming cost V 1 base and J 2 bases; bases outside gene matches: 4. Germline CDR1 and CDR2: LGHNA and YNFKEQ. Here the CDR3 reads CASSQGTSIAYEQYF. In nucleotides, the CDR3 is TGTGCCAGCAGCCAAGGGACTAGCATTGCCTACGAGCAGTACTTC.

The chain links TRBV4-1 to TRBJ2-2, with 7 bases identical to TRBD1. The germline V gene encodes CDR1 MGHRA and CDR2 YSYEKL. The V and J ends lost 4 bases and 7 bases, in that order; junction bases with no gene match: 9. The length of the CDR3 is 15 residues. As DNA, the CDR3 is TGCGCCAGCAGCCCGAAGGGACAGAGAAACGGGGAGCTGTTTTTT. Translated, it gives CASSPKGQRNGELFF.

This chain uses TRBV5-1 with TRBJ2-4; D ambiguous. Trimming removed 4 bases from V and 6 bases from J, with 17 bases in between. The CDR3 totals 15 residues. Germline lookup yields CDR1 SGHRS and CDR2 YFSETQ. The CDR3 protein is CASSGPGGQANIQYF. Written as DNA, the CDR3 is TGCGCCAGCAGCGGACCGGGCGGCCAGGCAAACATTCAGTACTTC.

The chain combines TRBV18 with TRBJ1-2; 11 positions agree with TRBD1. Germline CDR1 reads KGHSH; CDR2 reads LQKENI. V gave up 3 bases and J gave up 7 bases; unmatched junction bases: 4. The CDR3 is 14 residues long. The CDR3 reads CASSPDRGQGGYTF. The CDR3 DNA follows: TGTGCCAGCTCACCGGACAGGGGGCAGGGTGGCTACACCTTC.

The chain employs TRBV5-6 and TRBJ2-3; D is undetermined. The CDR3 sequence is 15 residues long. V lost 2 bases and J lost 1, with 11 bases in between. The germline V gene has CDR1 SGHDT and CDR2 YYEEEE. In DNA form, the CDR3 reads TGTGCCAGCAGCTTTGGTGCACAGCGCACAGATACGCAGTATTTT. This sequence encodes CASSFGAQRTDTQYF.

This clone occurred once. The genes are TRBV29-1 and TRBJ2-7; possibly TRBD2 for D (5 bases). CDR1 and CDR2 from the germline V gene are SQVTM and ANQGSEA. There are 12 residues in the CDR3. V lost 7 bases, J lost 6 bases, and 16 bases lay in between. The CDR3, as DNA: TGCAGCGGAGGGAGTGAAGTTGCCGAGCAGTACTTC. This codes for CSGGSEVAEQYF.

The CDR3, as DNA: TGTGCCAGCAGCTTAGGAGAGGTGACTGAAGCTTTCTTT. Translating gives CASSLGEVTEAFF. The J gene is TRBJ1-1, the V gene TRBV7-3; unclear D gene. Per the germline V gene, CDR1 is SGHTA and CDR2 is FQGTGA. CDR3 length: 13 amino acids. With 2 bases removed from V and 5 bases from J, the gap between germline ends came to 9 bases.

This chain connects TRBV18 to TRBJ1-2, with TRBD1 matching 7 bases. The V gene's germline CDR1 is KGHSH and CDR2 LQKENI. CDR3 length equals 14 residues. V lost 3 bases and J lost 5; bases outside the gene matches: 6. As DNA, the CDR3 is TGTGCCAGCTCACCCGGACAGGATTTATATGGCTACACCTTC. Its translation: CASSPGQDLYGYTF.

The chain links TRBV28 to TRBJ2-7; D call uncertain. V lost 3 bases and J 2 bases, leaving 11 bases between the germline ends. This CDR3 is 14 amino acids long. Germline V CDR1 and CDR2: MDHEN, SYDVKM. In nucleotides, the CDR3 is TGTGCCAGCAGTTTCGGCAGGTCCGCCTACGAGCAGTACTTC. It codes for CASSFGRSAYEQYF.

This chain connects TRBV7-6 to TRBJ2-4; 10 bases fit TRBD2. Germline V gives CDR1 SGHVS, CDR2 FNYEAQ. The CDR3 is 15 residues long. Unmatched junction bases numbered 10, after V lost 4 bases and J lost 10 bases. The chain's CDR3 is CASSSVPSGSGIQYF. The CDR3 bases are TGTGCCAGCAGCTCAGTTCCTAGCGGGAGTGGTATTCAGTACTTC.

Turning to this clone: Other DNA sequences of this sample code for an identical CDR3. The genes are TRBV5-1 and TRBJ2-1; D may be TRBD1 (5 bases). There are 14 residues in the CDR3. Trimming took off 0 bases at V and 5 bases at J, with 9 bases between the two ends. The germline V gene encodes CDR1 SGHRS and CDR2 YFSETQ. Written as DNA, the CDR3 is TGCGCCAGCAGCTTGGCGATAGGGGACAATGAGCAGTTCTTC. Translated, it gives CASSLAIGDNEQFF.

This chain uses TRBV10-2 with TRBJ2-7, with 10 positions matching TRBD2. The junction had 10 bases not matched to a gene; V was cut back by 8 bases and J by 6 bases. Per germline, CDR1 WSHSY and CDR2 SAAADI. The CDR3 has 14 amino acids. CDR3 sequence: CASSRLAGGSEQYF. The DNA of the CDR3 is TGCGCCAGCTCCCGACTAGCGGGTGGGAGCGAGCAGTACTTC.

This clone was seen at least ten times. This same CDR3 is encoded by further DNA sequences in the sample. The chain combines TRBV19 with TRBJ2-3; D remains ambiguous. This CDR3 has 12 amino acids. Germline-derived CDR1 and CDR2 are LNHDA and SQIVND (reference sequence). Trimming left V 5 bases short and J 1 base short, with 4 bases between. This CDR3 is CASSFRTDTQYF. The CDR3 coding sequence is TGTGCCAGTAGTTTCCGCACAGATACGCAGTATTTT.

As to this clone: The same CDR3 also results from other DNA sequences found in this sample. The chain combines TRBV28 with TRBJ1-2, with D uncertain. The CDR3 runs 12 residues. Trimming removed 6 bases at V and 2 bases at J, with 7 bases between. The germline V gene encodes CDR1 MDHEN and CDR2 SYDVKM. CDR3 residues: CASSLSNYGYTF. The CDR3 DNA reads as TGTGCCAGCAGCCTATCCAACTATGGCTACACCTTC.

The J gene is TRBJ1-2, the V gene TRBV5-8; TRBD1 matches at 8 bases. CDR3 length: 17 amino acids. With 3 bases clipped from V and 4 bases from J, the junction kept 14 bases outside the gene matches. Germline-derived CDR1 and CDR2 are SGHTS and YDEGEE. CDR3 residues: CASSSTTGAAPFYGYTF. CDR3 DNA sequence: TGTGCCAGCAGCTCAACGACAGGGGCCGCCCCCTTCTATGGCTACACCTTC.

The chain joins TRBV5-1 to TRBJ2-7; 7 bases are a match to TRBD2. The CDR3 extends over 12 amino acids. Trimming cost V 7 bases and J 5 bases; bases outside gene matches: 6. Germline V lookup: CDR1 SGHRS, CDR2 YFSETQ. In DNA form, the CDR3 reads TGCGCCAGCGGGCGGGAGATTCACGAGCAGTACTTC. Protein sequence: CASGREIHEQYF.